This TCR beta chain originates from a study of T-cell reconstitution after alpha-beta-depleted transplantation in children. Unique molecular identifiers were used in preparing the TCRbeta library. TCRdb passed the PCR reads through MiXCR, listing each CDR3 protein once. The sample lists around 380,000 distinct CDR3 sequences, roughly 11% occurring once. The CDR3 loop spans 13 amino acids. Germline V lookup: CDR1 SGHRS, CDR2 YFSETQ. V was shortened by 2 bases and J by 5 bases, with 10 bases between the two germline ends. This clonotype was seen only a few times. The genes are TRBV5-1 and TRBJ2-5; D remains ambiguous. Sequences were derived from PBMCs from the stem cell graft donor, sampled from the stem cell graft. This TCR was sampled from a human donor who donated a stem cell graft to a child with acute myeloid leukemia. CDR3 in amino acids: CASSFAGMETQYF. The CDR3 DNA follows: TGCGCCAGCAGCTTTGCAGGAATGGAGACCCAGTACTTC.